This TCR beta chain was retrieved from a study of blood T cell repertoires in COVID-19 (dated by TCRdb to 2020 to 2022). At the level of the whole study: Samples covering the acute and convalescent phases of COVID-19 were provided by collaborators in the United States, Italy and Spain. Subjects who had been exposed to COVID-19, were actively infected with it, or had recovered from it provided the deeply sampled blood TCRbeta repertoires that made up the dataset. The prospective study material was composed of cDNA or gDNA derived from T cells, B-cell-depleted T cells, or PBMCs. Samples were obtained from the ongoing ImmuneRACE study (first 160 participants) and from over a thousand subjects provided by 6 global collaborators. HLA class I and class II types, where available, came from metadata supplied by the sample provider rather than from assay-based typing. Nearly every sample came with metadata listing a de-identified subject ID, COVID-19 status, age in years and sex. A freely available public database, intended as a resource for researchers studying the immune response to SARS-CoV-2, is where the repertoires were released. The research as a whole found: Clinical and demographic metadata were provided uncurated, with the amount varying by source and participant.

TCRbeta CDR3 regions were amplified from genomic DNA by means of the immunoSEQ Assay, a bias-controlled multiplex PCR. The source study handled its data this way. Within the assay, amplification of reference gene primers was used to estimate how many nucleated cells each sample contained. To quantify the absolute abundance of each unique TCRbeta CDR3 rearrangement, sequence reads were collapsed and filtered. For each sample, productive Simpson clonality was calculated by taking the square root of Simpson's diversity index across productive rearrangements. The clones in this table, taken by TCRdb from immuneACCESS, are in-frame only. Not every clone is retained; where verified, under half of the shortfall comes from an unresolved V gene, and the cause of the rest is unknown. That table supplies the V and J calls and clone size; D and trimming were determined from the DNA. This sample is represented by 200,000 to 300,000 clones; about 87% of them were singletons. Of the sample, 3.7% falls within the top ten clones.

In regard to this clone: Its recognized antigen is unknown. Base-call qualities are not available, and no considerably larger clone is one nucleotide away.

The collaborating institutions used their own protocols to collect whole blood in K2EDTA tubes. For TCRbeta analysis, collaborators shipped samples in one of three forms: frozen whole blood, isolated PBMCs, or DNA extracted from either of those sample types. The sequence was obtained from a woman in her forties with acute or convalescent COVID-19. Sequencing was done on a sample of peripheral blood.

The DNA reads TGTGCCGCGGGTACAGGGATGAAGACCCAGTACTTC. Its product reads: CAAGTGMKTQYF. In this chain, TRBV25-1 is recombined with TRBJ2-5; perhaps TRBD1 is the D gene, with 6 bases matching. The germline ends are 16 bases apart after V is trimmed by 11 bases and J by 6 bases. Measured from the cysteine to the phenylalanine, the CDR3 is 12 residues long. The entry retains the CDR3 DNA only, 36 bases that are in frame from base 1. The germline V gene yields MGHDK for CDR1 and SYGVNS for CDR2.